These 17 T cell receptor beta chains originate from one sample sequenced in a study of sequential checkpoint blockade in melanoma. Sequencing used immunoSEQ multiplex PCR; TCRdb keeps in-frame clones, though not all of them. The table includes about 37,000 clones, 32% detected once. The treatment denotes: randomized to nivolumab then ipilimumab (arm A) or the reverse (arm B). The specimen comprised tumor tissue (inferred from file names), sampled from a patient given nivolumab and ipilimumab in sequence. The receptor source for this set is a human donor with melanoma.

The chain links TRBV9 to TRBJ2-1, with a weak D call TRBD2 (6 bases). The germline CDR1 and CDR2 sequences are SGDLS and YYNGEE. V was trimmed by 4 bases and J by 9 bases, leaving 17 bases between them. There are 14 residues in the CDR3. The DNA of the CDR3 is TGTGCCAGCAGCACGGGAGACGCCTCCGCTGAGCAGTTCTTC. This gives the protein CASSTGDASAEQFF. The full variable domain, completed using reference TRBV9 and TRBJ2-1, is DSGVTQTPKHLITATGQRVTLRCSPRSGDLSVYWYQQSLDQGLQFLIQYYNGEERAKGNILERFSAQQFPDLHSELNLSSLELGDSALYFCASSTGDASAEQFFGPGTRLTVL.

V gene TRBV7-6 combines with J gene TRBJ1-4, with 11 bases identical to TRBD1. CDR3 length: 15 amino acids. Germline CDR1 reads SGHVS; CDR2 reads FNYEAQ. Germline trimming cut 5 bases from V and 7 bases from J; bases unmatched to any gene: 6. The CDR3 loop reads CASSTRTGGTEKLFF. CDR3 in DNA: TGTGCCAGCAGCACCAGGACAGGGGGCACTGAAAAACTGTTTTTT.

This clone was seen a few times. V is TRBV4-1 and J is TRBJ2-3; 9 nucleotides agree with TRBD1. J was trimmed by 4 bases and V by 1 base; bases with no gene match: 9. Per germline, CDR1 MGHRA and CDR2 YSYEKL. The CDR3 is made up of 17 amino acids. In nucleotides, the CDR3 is TGCGCCAGCAGCCAAGCTGCCGGGACAGGGTTTGCAGATACGCAGTATTTT. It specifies CASSQAAGTGFADTQYF.

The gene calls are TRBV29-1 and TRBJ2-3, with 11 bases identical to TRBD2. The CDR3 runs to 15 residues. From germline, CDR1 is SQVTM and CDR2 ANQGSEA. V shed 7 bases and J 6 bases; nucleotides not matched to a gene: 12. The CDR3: CSGSASGGLWDTQYF. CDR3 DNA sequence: TGCAGCGGGTCGGCTAGCGGGGGGCTCTGGGATACGCAGTATTTT.

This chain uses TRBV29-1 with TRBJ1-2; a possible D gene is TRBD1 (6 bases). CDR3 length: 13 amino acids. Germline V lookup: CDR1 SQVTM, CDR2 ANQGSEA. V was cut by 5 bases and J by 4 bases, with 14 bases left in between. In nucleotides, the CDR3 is TGCAGCGTTCTGGTACAGGGTAGCTATGGCTACACCTTC. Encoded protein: CSVLVQGSYGYTF.

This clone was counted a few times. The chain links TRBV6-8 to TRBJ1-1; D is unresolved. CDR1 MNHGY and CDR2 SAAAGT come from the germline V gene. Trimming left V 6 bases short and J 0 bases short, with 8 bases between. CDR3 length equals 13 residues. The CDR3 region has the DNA TGTGCCAGCAGACTGGAAATGAACACTGAAGCTTTCTTT. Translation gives CASRLEMNTEAFF.

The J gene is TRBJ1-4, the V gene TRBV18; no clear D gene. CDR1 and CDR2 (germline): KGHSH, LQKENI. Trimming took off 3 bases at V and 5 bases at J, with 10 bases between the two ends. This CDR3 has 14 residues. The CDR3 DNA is TGTGCCAGCTCACCCCGGCGACCAAATGAAAAACTGTTTTTT. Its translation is CASSPRRPNEKLFF.

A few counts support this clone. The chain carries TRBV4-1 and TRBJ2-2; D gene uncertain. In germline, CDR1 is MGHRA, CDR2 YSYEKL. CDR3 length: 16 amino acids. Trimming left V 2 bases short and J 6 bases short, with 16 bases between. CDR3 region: CASSQRGPIVAGELFF. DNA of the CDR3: TGCGCCAGCAGCCAACGTGGCCCTATTGTCGCCGGGGAGCTGTTTTTT.

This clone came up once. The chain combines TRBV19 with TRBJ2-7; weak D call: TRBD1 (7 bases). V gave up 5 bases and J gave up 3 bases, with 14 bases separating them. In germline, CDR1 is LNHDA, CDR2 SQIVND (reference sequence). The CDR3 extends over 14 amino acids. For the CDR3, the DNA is TGTGCCAGTAGTTATCGGCAGGGGGGCTACGAGCAGTACTTC. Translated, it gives CASSYRQGGYEQYF. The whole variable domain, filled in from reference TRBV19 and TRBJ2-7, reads DGGITQSPKYLFRKEGQNVTLSCEQNLNHDAMYWYRQDPGQGLRLIYYSQIVNDFQKGDIAEGYSVSREKKESFPLTVTSAQKNPTAFYLCASSYRQGGYEQYFGPGTRLTVT.

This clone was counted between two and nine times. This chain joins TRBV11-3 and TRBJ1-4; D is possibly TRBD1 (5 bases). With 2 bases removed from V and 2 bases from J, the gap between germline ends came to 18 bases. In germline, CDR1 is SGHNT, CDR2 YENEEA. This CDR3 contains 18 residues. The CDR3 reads CASSLTGRELKTNEKLFF. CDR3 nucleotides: TGTGCCAGCAGCTTAACAGGCAGGGAACTTAAGACTAATGAAAAACTGTTTTTT.

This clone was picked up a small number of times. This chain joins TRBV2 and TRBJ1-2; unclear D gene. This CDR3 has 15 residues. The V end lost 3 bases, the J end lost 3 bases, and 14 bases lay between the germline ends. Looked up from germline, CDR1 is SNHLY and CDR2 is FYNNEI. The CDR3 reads CASSDLSVGDYGYTF. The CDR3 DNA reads TGTGCCAGCAGTGACCTTTCCGTGGGAGACTATGGCTACACCTTC.

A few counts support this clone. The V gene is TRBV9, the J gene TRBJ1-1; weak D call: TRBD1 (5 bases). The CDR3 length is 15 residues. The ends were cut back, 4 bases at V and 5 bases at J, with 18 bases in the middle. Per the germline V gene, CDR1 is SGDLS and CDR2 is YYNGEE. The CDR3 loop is CASSSPAGQGTEAFF. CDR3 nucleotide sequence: TGTGCCAGCAGCTCCCCTGCGGGGCAAGGGACTGAAGCTTTCTTT.

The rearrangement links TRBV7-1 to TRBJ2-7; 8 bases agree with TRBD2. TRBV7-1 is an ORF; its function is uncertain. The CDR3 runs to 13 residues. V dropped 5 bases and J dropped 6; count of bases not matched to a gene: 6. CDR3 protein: CASSQAGGGEQYF. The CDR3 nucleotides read TGTGCCAGCAGCCAGGCGGGAGGCGGCGAGCAGTACTTC.

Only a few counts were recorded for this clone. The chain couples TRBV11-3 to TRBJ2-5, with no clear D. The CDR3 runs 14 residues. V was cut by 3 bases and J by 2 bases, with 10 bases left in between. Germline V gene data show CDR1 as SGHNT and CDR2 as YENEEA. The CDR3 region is CASSFRAVQETQYF. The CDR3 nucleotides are TGTGCCAGCAGCTTTAGGGCTGTGCAAGAGACCCAGTACTTC.

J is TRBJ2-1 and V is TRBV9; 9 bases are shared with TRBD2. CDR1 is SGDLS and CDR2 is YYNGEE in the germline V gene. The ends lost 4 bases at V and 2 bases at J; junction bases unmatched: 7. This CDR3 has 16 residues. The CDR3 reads CASSPLAGSTYNEQFF. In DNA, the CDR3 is TGTGCCAGCAGCCCCCTAGCGGGGTCTACCTACAATGAGCAGTTCTTC.

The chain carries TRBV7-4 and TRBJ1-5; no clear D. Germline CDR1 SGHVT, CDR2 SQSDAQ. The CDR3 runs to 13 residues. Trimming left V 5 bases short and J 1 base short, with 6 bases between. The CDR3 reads CASSPDSNQPQHF. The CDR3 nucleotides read TGTGCCAGCAGCCCGGACAGCAATCAGCCCCAGCATTTT.

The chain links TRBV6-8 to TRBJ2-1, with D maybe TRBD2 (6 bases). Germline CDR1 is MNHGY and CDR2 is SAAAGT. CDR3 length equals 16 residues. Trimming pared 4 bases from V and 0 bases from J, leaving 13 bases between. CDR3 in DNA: TGTGCCAGCAGTTCCCGGGGGTTAAGCTCCTACAATGAGCAGTTCTTC. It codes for CASSSRGLSSYNEQFF.